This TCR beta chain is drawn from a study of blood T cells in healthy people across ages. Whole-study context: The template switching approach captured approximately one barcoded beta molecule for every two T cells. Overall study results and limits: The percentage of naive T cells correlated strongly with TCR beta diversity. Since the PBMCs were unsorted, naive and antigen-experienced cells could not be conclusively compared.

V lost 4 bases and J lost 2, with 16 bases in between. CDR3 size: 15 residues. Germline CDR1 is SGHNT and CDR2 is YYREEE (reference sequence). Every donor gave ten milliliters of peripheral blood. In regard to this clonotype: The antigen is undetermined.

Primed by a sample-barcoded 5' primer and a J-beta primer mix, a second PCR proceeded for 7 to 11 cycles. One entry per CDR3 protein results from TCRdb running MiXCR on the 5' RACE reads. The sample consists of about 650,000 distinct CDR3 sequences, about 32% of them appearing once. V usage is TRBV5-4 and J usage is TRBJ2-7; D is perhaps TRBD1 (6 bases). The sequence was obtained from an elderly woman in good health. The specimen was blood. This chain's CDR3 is CASSPPGTRAYEQYF. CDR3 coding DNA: TGTGCCAGCAGCCCTCCCGGGACACGGGCCTACGAGCAGTACTTC. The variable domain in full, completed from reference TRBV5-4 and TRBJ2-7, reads ETGVTQSPTHLIKTRGQQVTLRCSSQSGHNTVSWYQQALGQGPQFIFQYYREEENGRGNFPPRFSGLQFPNYSSELNVNALELDDSALYLCASSPPGTRAYEQYFGPGTRLTVT.